This T cell receptor (beta chain) was recovered during a study of T cell responses to AZD1222 COVID-19 vaccine. Whole-study results and caveats: There were mostly white British donors and more females than males, and clonal diversity was possibly underestimated. Vaccination with two AZD1222 doses was followed by a rise in Spike-specific TCR breadth and depth. CD4 TCRs linked to vaccination spanned spike, dominating at 160-218 and 743-854.

CDR3 size: 12 residues. V lost 1 base to trimming and J lost 4 bases, with 6 bases between them. CDR1 SGHRS and CDR2 YFSETQ come from the germline V gene. Measured with immunoSEQ multiplex PCR; TCRdb has only the in-frame clones, and not every one. This table has about 120,000 clones, 86% appearing once. As to this clone: Its antigen is undetermined.

Pooled samples include second doses given at about 4 or 12 weeks. The source of this sequence is an adult who received the AZD1222 COVID-19 vaccine. The source was peripheral blood, collected 28 days after the second AZD1222 dose. The V call is TRBV5-1, the J call TRBJ2-7; D gene uncertain. The CDR3 region is CASSLSGYEQYF. In nucleotides, the CDR3 is TGCGCCAGCAGCTTGTCAGGTTACGAGCAGTACTTC.